A selection of T cell receptor beta chains follows, all from one sample in a study of blood T cell repertoires in COVID-19. The table came from immunoSEQ multiplex PCR; TCRdb's copy has only in-frame clones and leaves some out. The sample holds a few hundred thousand clones, 75% to 90% seen once. Sequencing was performed on PBMCs or T cells enriched from blood (not recorded which). All receptors come from a woman aged 40-49 years who had been exposed to COVID-19. The CDR3 runs from the conserved cysteine through the conserved F or W. Fields, in order: CDR3 DNA, CDR3 protein, CDR3 length, V gene, J gene, D gene, clone size. D genes are given only for firm matches. Only part of the rows carry a size: once, few, many, or a class if the clone is expanded.

TGTGCCAGCACCTTAAAGTCTAGCGGGAGCGCGGTGTACACCGGGGAGCTGTTTTTT	CASTLKSSGSAVYTGELFF	19	TRBV27	TRBJ2-2	TRBD2	-
TGTGCCAGCAGCTTACGGGGTCTCTTTAATGAGCAGTTCTTC	CASSLRGLFNEQFF	14	TRBV7-2	TRBJ2-1	-	-
TGTGCCAGCTCAACTGACTTGTCGGGTGGCTACACCTTC	CASSTDLSGGYTF	13	TRBV5-6	TRBJ1-2	-	once
TGTGCCAGCAGTCAGGGACAGGGGGCATACAATGGCTACACCTTC	CASSQGQGAYNGYTF	15	TRBV6-5	TRBJ1-2	TRBD1	-
TGCGCCAGCAGCTGGAACACTACAAAGGCCTTGAACACTGAAGCTTTCTTT	CASSWNTTKALNTEAFF	17	TRBV5-1	TRBJ1-1	-	-
TGTGCCAGCAGCTTCTCGGGACAGGTGAACACTGAAGCTTTCTTT	CASSFSGQVNTEAFF	15	TRBV5-1	TRBJ1-1	TRBD1	-
TGTGCCAGCAGTGAAGCTAGCGGCTCCTACAATGAGCAGTTCTTC	CASSEASGSYNEQFF	15	TRBV6-1	TRBJ2-1	-	many
TGTGCCAGTAGTTCGGCAGGGCGTAATGAAAAACTGTTTTTT	CASSSAGRNEKLFF	14	TRBV19	TRBJ1-4	-	-
TGTGCCAGCTCACCCCAGGGGGCTCTTTTCACGGATGAGCAGTTCTTC	CASSPQGALFTDEQFF	16	TRBV18	TRBJ2-1	TRBD1	-
TGTGCCAGCAGCTTATCCCAACAGGCCTTACCTAACTATGGCTACACCTTC	CASSLSQQALPNYGYTF	17	TRBV7-2	TRBJ1-2	-	few
TGTGCCAGCAGCTCACAGGGTAACGGCTATGGCTACACCTTC	CASSSQGNGYGYTF	14	TRBV5-1	TRBJ1-2	-	-
TGTGCCAGCAGCCCAAAGGGGTTGAACACTGAAGCTTTCTTT	CASSPKGLNTEAFF	14	TRBV7-9	TRBJ1-1	-	-
TGTGCCAGCAGCTTAGGAGGGATTGAAGCTTTCTTT	CASSLGGIEAFF	12	TRBV7-9	TRBJ1-1	-	-
TGTGCTAGTGGTTTGGTAAATAGAGGCGGAGGGGCTGAAGGGAAGGATGGCTACACCTTC	CASGLVNRGGGAEGKDGYTF	20	TRBV12-5	TRBJ1-2	-	-
TGTGCCAGCAGCCCCAGATCCAGCTCTGGAAACACCATATATTTT	CASSPRSSSGNTIYF	15	TRBV7-2	TRBJ1-3	-	-
TGTGCCATCAGTGCCCCGGACAGAAACACTGAAGCTTTCTTT	CAISAPDRNTEAFF	14	TRBV10-3	TRBJ1-1	-	-
TGTGCCAGTAGTACCCCCAGGGGCCCATCCTACGAGCAGTACTTC	CASSTPRGPSYEQYF	15	TRBV19	TRBJ2-7	-	once
TGTGCCAGCAGCTTGGCGGTACTAGGAGAGACCCAGTACTTC	CASSLAVLGETQYF	14	TRBV5-4	TRBJ2-5	-	-
TGTGCCAGCAGCTTGGCAGGGGGCTCGGGTGGCTACACCTTC	CASSLAGGSGGYTF	14	TRBV7-9	TRBJ1-2	TRBD1	once
TGCAGCGCCTCAAGACCACAGGGAACCAAAATCGGTTTAGGTAGAGAGACCCAGTACTTC	CSASRPQGTKIGLGRETQYF	20	TRBV29-1	TRBJ2-5	-	-
TGTGCCAGCAGCCAGTACAGTTTTCCTAACTATGGCTACACCTTC	CASSQYSFPNYGYTF	15	TRBV3-1/TRBV3-2	TRBJ1-2	-	-
TGTGCCAGCAGTCGACAGCTATTAACCGGGGAGCTGTTTTTT	CASSRQLLTGELFF	14	TRBV6-5	TRBJ2-2	-	-
TGTGCCAGCAGCGAGGGAGGGGGCACTGAAGCTTTCTTT	CASSEGGGTEAFF	13	TRBV9	TRBJ1-1	-	-
TGCGCCAGCAGCCAAGAGCCGACGGGGAACACCATATATTTT	CASSQEPTGNTIYF	14	TRBV4-3	TRBJ1-3	-	-
TGTGCCAGCTCACCTACCTTAGCAGATACGCAGTATTTT	CASSPTLADTQYF	13	TRBV18	TRBJ2-3	-	-
TGTGCCAGCCGGCGAGACTCCTTGTATGGCTACACCTTC	CASRRDSLYGYTF	13	TRBV6-5	TRBJ1-2	-	-
TGTGCCAGCTCACCACTCATAACTAGCGGGACTAATGAGCAGTTCTTC	CASSPLITSGTNEQFF	16	TRBV18	TRBJ2-1	TRBD2	-
TGTGCCAGCACCCCGCCGGCAGGGGAGTCCCTCCACTTT	CASTPPAGESLHF	13	TRBV6-5	TRBJ1-6	-	-
TGTGCCAGCAGTCCGACGGGTCCCTATACGCAGTATTTT	CASSPTGPYTQYF	13	TRBV27	TRBJ2-3	-	-
TGTGCCAGTGCCCCCGGGCGGGGATTTTCAGATACGCAGTATTTT	CASAPGRGFSDTQYF	15	TRBV6-5	TRBJ2-3	-	-
TGTGCCAGCAGCTTAACAGGATACGATGAGCAGTTCTTC	CASSLTGYDEQFF	13	TRBV7-8	TRBJ2-1	-	-
TGTGCCAGCAGTCTCCCTTTCTATGGCTACACCTTC	CASSLPFYGYTF	12	TRBV28	TRBJ1-2	-	-
TGCAGCGTTGAGGGAAGGCTAGCAGTGCACAATGAGCAGTTCTTC	CSVEGRLAVHNEQFF	15	TRBV29-1	TRBJ2-1	-	-
TGTGCCACCAGTTTGGCGGGACTGGATGTCAATGAGCAGTTCTTC	CATSLAGLDVNEQFF	15	TRBV24-1	TRBJ2-1	-	once
TGTGCCAGCAGCCAAAACCCGGGGGGCCATAGCTCCTACGAGCAGTACTTC	CASSQNPGGHSSYEQYF	17	TRBV3-1/TRBV3-2	TRBJ2-7	-	-
TGTGCCAGCAGCTTTTCCGGGAACACTGAAGCTTTCTTT	CASSFSGNTEAFF	13	TRBV11-3	TRBJ1-1	-	-
TGTGCCAGCAGCTTGACAGGTTCAGGCAATCAGCCCCAGCATTTT	CASSLTGSGNQPQHF	15	TRBV7-2	TRBJ1-5	-	-
TGCGCCAGCAGCTTGGGGTCGGGGGTAAACACCGGGGAGCTGTTTTTT	CASSLGSGVNTGELFF	16	TRBV5-1	TRBJ2-2	-	-
TGTGCCAGCAGTTCCCTTGGACTAGCGGGAGCGTTGGGGGGTTTTTCTGGCACAGATACGCAGTATTTT	CASSSLGLAGALGGFSGTDTQYF	23	TRBV27	TRBJ2-3	TRBD2	-
TGTGTCAGAAGCTATAACCCGACAGGACCCTACGAGCAGTACTTC	CVRSYNPTGPYEQYF	15	TRBV7-5	TRBJ2-7	-	-
TGTGCCAGCAGCCACGGACAGGGAAAGGCCTCTAATTCACCCCTCCACTTT	CASSHGQGKASNSPLHF	17	TRBV3-1/TRBV3-2	TRBJ1-6	TRBD1	-
TGTGCCAGTAGTCTGTGGAGCTCCTACAATGAGCAGTTCTTC	CASSLWSSYNEQFF	14	TRBV19	TRBJ2-1	-	-
TGCGCCAGCAGCTTCACGACAGGGGCTTACGAGCAGTACTTC	CASSFTTGAYEQYF	14	TRBV5-1	TRBJ2-7	TRBD1	-
TGTGCCAGCAGTTTATCCGGGAACTATGGCTACACCTTC	CASSLSGNYGYTF	13	TRBV12-3/TRBV12-4	TRBJ1-2	-	-
TGTGCCAGCAGCTTAGTTACAGGGCAGTCACTCTATGGCTACACCTTC	CASSLVTGQSLYGYTF	16	TRBV7-9	TRBJ1-2	-	-
TGTGCCAGTAGACCCCAGGGGGCAGCCGAGCAGTACTTC	CASRPQGAAEQYF	13	TRBV19	TRBJ2-7	TRBD1	-
TGTGCCAGCAGCCCATGGCAAGCGGGGGGGACTGGGACAGATACGCAGTATTTT	CASSPWQAGGTGTDTQYF	18	TRBV7-9	TRBJ2-3	TRBD2	-
TGTGCCAGCAGACGGAAATTTCAGGGGACCGGGGAGCTGTTTTTT	CASRRKFQGTGELFF	15	TRBV6-4	TRBJ2-2	-	-
TGTGCCAGCAGTTACTTGCAGTCCCCCGAGCAGTACTTC	CASSYLQSPEQYF	13	TRBV6-5	TRBJ2-7	-	-
TGTGCCAGCAGCTCCGGGACAGGGGGTTACAATGAGCAGTTCTTC	CASSSGTGGYNEQFF	15	TRBV5-1	TRBJ2-1	TRBD1	-
TGTGCCAGCAGCTTTATGGGGCACACCGGGGAGCTGTTTTTT	CASSFMGHTGELFF	14	TRBV7-9	TRBJ2-2	-	-
TGCAGCGTTGGAGGGATCGGAGGTGGCTACACCTTC	CSVGGIGGGYTF	12	TRBV29-1	TRBJ1-2	-	-
TGTGCCAGCAGCTTTACAGCCGCGGCTTTCTTT	CASSFTAAAFF	11	TRBV7-9	TRBJ1-1	-	-
TGTGCCAGCAGCCAAACCGGACAGGGTTTAAACATTCAGTACTTC	CASSQTGQGLNIQYF	15	TRBV3-1/TRBV3-2	TRBJ2-4	TRBD1	once
TGCGCCAGCAGAGACGGGGACTCTGGAAACACCATATATTTT	CASRDGDSGNTIYF	14	TRBV5-1	TRBJ1-3	-	-
TGTGCCAGCAGCCTTGGACAGGGGGACACCGGGGAGCTGTTTTTT	CASSLGQGDTGELFF	15	TRBV6-5	TRBJ2-2	TRBD1	-
TGCGCCAGCAGCCAAGATACGGGGACGGGAGCTGCAACTAATGAAAAACTGTTTTTT	CASSQDTGTGAATNEKLFF	19	TRBV4-3	TRBJ1-4	-	-
TGTGCCACCAGTACGTGGACAGGGTATTACAATGAGCAGTTCTTC	CATSTWTGYYNEQFF	15	TRBV24-1	TRBJ2-1	TRBD1	-
TGTGCCAGCAGCTACCCCCCGGGGGGCGGGCAGTTCTTC	CASSYPPGGGQFF	13	TRBV7-8	TRBJ2-1	-	-